These T cell receptor beta chains were read from a single sample in a study of T cell responses to AZD1222 COVID-19 vaccine. This table comes from immunoSEQ multiplex PCR, and its TCRdb copy is limited to in-frame clones, with some not included. This repertoire shows 70,000 to 95,000 clones, 80% found once; its top ten account for approximately 22%. The specimen was peripheral blood, collected on day 0 of AZD1222 vaccination. The receptors were sampled from an adult in good health. Each CDR3 is given with its conserved first and last residue. Clone size is given for some rows only: seen once, a few or many times, or a class if the clone is expanded.

clone_size: once; v_call: TRBV5-4; j_call: TRBJ1-2; cdr3_aa: CASSFLGQLIYGYTF
clone_size: NA; v_call: TRBV20-1; j_call: TRBJ1-3; cdr3_aa: CSASQAGQGSRNTIYF
clone_size: NA; v_call: TRBV19; j_call: TRBJ2-1; cdr3_aa: CASSIGGPYNEQFF
clone_size: NA; v_call: TRBV2; j_call: TRBJ1-3; cdr3_aa: CASSALTLTGNTIYF
clone_size: NA; v_call: TRBV7-2; j_call: TRBJ2-3; cdr3_aa: CASSPWGGSTDTQYF
clone_size: NA; v_call: TRBV5-8; j_call: TRBJ2-3; cdr3_aa: CASSLGGSTDTQYF
clone_size: NA; v_call: TRBV11-2; j_call: TRBJ2-1; cdr3_aa: CASSQGYRNEQFF
clone_size: NA; v_call: TRBV6-4; j_call: TRBJ1-5; cdr3_aa: CASSPDRGLQPQHF
clone_size: NA; v_call: TRBV2; j_call: TRBJ1-3; cdr3_aa: CASSQGGSGNTIYF
clone_size: NA; v_call: TRBV5-1; j_call: TRBJ2-7; cdr3_aa: CASHRGGAEGEQYF
clone_size: once; v_call: TRBV3-1/TRBV3-2; j_call: TRBJ2-3; cdr3_aa: CASAPGLSTDTQYF
clone_size: NA; v_call: TRBV5-1; j_call: TRBJ2-3; cdr3_aa: CASRRQGTLRDTQYF
clone_size: NA; v_call: TRBV4-2; j_call: TRBJ1-2; cdr3_aa: CASSTSGGGMDGYTF
clone_size: NA; v_call: TRBV19; j_call: TRBJ2-7; cdr3_aa: CASSPGTGMNEQYF
clone_size: NA; v_call: TRBV6-2/TRBV6-3; j_call: TRBJ1-2; cdr3_aa: CASSAYRDNLYGYTF
clone_size: NA; v_call: TRBV19; j_call: TRBJ1-5; cdr3_aa: CASTKGVVSNQPQHF
clone_size: few; v_call: TRBV7-2; j_call: TRBJ2-3; cdr3_aa: CASSLGRGRTDTQYF
clone_size: NA; v_call: TRBV5-5; j_call: TRBJ2-7; cdr3_aa: CASSLDGFLTYEQYF
clone_size: NA; v_call: TRBV2; j_call: TRBJ1-1; cdr3_aa: CASSNTVNTEAFF
clone_size: few; v_call: TRBV6-2/TRBV6-3; j_call: TRBJ1-5; cdr3_aa: CASSADRPTPQHF
clone_size: NA; v_call: TRBV5-6; j_call: TRBJ2-3; cdr3_aa: CASRTGEYTDTQYF
clone_size: few; v_call: TRBV19; j_call: TRBJ1-5; cdr3_aa: CASKARTGGAGVNQPQHF
clone_size: NA; v_call: TRBV6-5; j_call: TRBJ1-1; cdr3_aa: CASSSGQGFAEAFF
clone_size: NA; v_call: TRBV10-3; j_call: TRBJ2-1; cdr3_aa: CAISEGQGGVYNEQFF